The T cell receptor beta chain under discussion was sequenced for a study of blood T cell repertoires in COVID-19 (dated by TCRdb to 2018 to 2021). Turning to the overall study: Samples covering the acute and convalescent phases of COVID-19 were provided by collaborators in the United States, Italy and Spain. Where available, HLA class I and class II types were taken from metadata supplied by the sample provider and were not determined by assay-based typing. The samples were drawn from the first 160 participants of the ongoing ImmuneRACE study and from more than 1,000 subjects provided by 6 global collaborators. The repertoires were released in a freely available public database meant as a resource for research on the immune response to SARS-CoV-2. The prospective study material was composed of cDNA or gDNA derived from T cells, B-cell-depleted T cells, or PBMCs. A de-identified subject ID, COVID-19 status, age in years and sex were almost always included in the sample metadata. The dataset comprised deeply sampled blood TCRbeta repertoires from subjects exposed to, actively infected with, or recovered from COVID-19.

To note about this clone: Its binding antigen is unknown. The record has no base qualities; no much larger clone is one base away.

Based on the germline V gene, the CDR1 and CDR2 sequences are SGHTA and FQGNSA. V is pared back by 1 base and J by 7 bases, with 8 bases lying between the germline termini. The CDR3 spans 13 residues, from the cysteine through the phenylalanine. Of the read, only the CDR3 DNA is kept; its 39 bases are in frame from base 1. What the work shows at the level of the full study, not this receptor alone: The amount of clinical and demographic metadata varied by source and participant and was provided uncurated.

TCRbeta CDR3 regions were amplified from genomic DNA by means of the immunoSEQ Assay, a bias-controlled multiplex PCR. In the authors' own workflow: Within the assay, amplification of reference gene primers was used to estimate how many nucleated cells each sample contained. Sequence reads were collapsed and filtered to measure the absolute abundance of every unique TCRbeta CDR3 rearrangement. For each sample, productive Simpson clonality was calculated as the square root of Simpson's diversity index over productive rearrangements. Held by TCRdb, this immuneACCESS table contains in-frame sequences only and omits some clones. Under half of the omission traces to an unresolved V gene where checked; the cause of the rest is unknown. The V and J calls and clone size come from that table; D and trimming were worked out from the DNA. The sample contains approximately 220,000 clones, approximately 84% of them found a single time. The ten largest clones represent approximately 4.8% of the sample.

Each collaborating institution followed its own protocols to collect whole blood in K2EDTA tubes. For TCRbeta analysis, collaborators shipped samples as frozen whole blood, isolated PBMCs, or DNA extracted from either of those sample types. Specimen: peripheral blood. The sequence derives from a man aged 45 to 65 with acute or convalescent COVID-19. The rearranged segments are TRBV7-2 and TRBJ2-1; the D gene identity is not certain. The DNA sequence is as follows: TGTGCCAGCAGCTTAGATCGAGGTAATGAGCAGTTCTTC. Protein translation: CASSLDRGNEQFF.